Reported below is one TCR beta chain. Its target is unknown. The entry originates in a study of T cell repertoires in cytomegalovirus infection. Study background: Selection of CMV epitopes for the study included recently identified HLA-C-restricted and well-studied HLA-B-restricted ones. Shared public TCR beta signatures pointed to both CMV infection and a matching HLA type.

MiXCR was run by TCRdb on the reads, yielding one entry per CDR3 protein. The sample gives approximately 910,000 distinct CDR3 sequences, around 32% of which show up once; roughly 13% is in the top ten. This CDR3 spans 13 amino acids. The germline V gene has CDR1 SGHTA and CDR2 FQGTGA. Trimming took off 4 bases at V and 5 bases at J, with 9 bases between the two ends. Study results and caveats: The cumulative frequency of public TCR beta families identified carriers of CMV plus the relevant HLA. Dominating the ex vivo response were TCR beta clonotypes that were CMV-specific and HLA-C-restricted.

The specimen was cultured CD8+ T cells from PBMCs, collected from culture after CMV antigen stimulation. The sequence came from a human donor in good health (CMV status not recorded). Some clones in this sample may be carry-over from other donors' samples. The chain is built from TRBV7-3 and TRBJ1-5, with D possibly TRBD1 on 5 matching bases. CDR3 bases: TGTGCCAGCAGCTACGGGGCATATCAGCCCCAGCATTTT. This translates into CASSYGAYQPQHF.